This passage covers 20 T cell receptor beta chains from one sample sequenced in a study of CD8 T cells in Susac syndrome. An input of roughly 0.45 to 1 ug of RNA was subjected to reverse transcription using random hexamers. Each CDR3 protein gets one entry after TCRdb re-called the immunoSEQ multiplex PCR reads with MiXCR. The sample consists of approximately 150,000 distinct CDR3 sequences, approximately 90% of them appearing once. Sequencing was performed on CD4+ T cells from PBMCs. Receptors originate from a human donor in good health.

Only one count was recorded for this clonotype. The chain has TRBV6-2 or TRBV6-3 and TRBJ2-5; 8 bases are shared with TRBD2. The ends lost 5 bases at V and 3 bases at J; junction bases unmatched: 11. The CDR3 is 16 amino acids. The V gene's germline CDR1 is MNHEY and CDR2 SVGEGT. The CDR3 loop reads CASSPRDAAGEETQYF. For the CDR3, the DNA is TGTGCCAGCAGTCCCCGGGACGCAGCGGGGGAAGAGACCCAGTACTTC.

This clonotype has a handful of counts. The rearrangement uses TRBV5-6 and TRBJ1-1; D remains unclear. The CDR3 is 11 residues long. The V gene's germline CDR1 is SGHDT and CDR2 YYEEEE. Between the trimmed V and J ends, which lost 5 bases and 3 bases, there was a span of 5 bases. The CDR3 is CASRSYTEAFF. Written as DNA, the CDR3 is TGTGCCAGCAGGAGTTACACTGAAGCTTTCTTT.

The CDR3 DNA is TGCAGTGCTATAGGGGGGAGGGACATTCAGTACTTC. This translates into CSAIGGRDIQYF. J is TRBJ2-4 and V is TRBV20-1, with D tentatively TRBD2 (7 bases). With 4 bases removed from V and 8 bases from J, the gap between germline ends came to 12 bases. This CDR3 contains 12 residues. Germline lookup yields CDR1 DFQATT and CDR2 SNEGSKA (reference sequence).

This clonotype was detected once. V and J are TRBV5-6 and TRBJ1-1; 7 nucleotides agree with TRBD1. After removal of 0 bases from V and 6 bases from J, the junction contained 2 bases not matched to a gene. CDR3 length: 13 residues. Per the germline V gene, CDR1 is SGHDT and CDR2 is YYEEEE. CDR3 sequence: CASSLDRGAEAFF. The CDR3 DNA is TGTGCCAGCAGCTTGGACAGGGGTGCTGAAGCTTTCTTT.

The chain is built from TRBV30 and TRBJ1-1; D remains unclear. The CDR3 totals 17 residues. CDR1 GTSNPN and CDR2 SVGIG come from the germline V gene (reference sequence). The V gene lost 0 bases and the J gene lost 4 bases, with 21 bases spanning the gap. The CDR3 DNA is TGTGCCTGGAGTGTAAAACGTGCCGGGGAGGTAAGCACTGAAGCTTTCTTT. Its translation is CAWSVKRAGEVSTEAFF.

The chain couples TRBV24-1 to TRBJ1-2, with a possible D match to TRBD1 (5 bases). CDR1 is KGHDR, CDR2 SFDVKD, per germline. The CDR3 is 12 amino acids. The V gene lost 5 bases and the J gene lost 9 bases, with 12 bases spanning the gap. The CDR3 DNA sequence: TGTGCCACCAGTGCCCAGGGACTCAGCTACACCTTC. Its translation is CATSAQGLSYTF.

The CDR3 DNA reads TGTGCCAGCAGCTTAGTTAGCCCCCTGGCGGGGGTGCACCAAGAGACCCAGTACTTC. Protein: CASSLVSPLAGVHQETQYF. V is TRBV13 and J is TRBJ2-5, with 7 bases identical to TRBD2. This CDR3 comprises 19 residues. Germline lookup yields CDR1 PRHDT and CDR2 FYEKMQ (reference sequence). V shed 1 base, J shed 0 bases, and the junction held 14 bases outside the gene matches.

CDR3 residues: CASSRTGYYGSPLHF. The CDR3 DNA reads as TGTGCCAGCAGTCGGACAGGGTACTACGGTTCACCCCTCCACTTT. V and J are TRBV6-1 and TRBJ1-6; 8 bases map to TRBD1. Germline values: CDR1 MNHNS, CDR2 SASEGT. V shed 5 bases and J 9 bases; nucleotides not matched to a gene: 9. The CDR3 spans 15 residues.

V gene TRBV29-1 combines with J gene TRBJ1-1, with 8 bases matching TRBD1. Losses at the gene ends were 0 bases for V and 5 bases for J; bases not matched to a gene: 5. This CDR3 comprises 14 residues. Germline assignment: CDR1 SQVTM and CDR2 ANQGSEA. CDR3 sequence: CSVEERQGMTEAFF. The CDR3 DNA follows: TGCAGCGTTGAAGAAAGACAGGGGATGACTGAAGCTTTCTTT.

CDR3 sequence (DNA): TGCAGCGCCGACCCAACCCCAGATACGCAGTATTTT. Translation: CSADPTPDTQYF. This chain uses TRBV29-1 with TRBJ2-3, with D unclear. This CDR3 contains 12 residues. Germline values: CDR1 SQVTM, CDR2 ANQGSEA. V gave up 7 bases and J gave up 4 bases, with 12 bases separating them.

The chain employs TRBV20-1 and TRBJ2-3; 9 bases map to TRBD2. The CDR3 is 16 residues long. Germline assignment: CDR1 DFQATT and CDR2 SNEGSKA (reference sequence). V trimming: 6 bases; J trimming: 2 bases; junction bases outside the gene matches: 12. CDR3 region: CSAGGHSSGATDTQYF. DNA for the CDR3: TGCAGTGCCGGGGGGCATTCTAGCGGGGCCACAGATACGCAGTATTTT.

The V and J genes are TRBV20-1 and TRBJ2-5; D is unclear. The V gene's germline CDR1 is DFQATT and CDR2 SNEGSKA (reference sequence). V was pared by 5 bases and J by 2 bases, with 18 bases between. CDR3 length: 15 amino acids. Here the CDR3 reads CSAFRLPLGQETQYF. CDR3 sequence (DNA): TGCAGTGCTTTCCGGCTCCCCCTGGGGCAAGAGACCCAGTACTTC.

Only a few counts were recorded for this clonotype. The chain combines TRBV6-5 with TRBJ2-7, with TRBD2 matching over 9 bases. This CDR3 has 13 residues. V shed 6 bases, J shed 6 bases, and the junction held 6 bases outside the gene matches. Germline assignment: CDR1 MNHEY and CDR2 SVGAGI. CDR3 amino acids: CASRFAGGGEQYF. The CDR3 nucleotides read TGTGCCAGCAGGTTCGCGGGGGGGGGCGAGCAGTACTTC.

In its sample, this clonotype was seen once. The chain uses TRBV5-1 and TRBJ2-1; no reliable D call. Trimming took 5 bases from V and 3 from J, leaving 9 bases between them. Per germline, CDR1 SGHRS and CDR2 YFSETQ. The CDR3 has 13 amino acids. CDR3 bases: TGCGCCAGCAGTGTTGAGAACTACAATGAGCAGTTCTTC. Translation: CASSVENYNEQFF.

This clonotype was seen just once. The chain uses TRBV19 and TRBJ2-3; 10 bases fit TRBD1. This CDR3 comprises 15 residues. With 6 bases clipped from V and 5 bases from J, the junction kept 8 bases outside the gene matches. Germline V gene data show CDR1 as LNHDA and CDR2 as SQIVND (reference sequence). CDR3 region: CASRYPGQGKDTQYF. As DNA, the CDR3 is TGTGCCAGTAGGTATCCGGGACAGGGGAAAGATACGCAGTATTTT.

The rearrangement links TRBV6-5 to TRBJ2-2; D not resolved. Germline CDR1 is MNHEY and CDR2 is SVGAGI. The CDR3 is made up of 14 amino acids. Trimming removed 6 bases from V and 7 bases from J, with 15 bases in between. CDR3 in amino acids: CASSETLGDGELFF. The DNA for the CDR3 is TGTGCCAGCAGCGAGACCCTTGGAGACGGGGAGCTGTTTTTT.

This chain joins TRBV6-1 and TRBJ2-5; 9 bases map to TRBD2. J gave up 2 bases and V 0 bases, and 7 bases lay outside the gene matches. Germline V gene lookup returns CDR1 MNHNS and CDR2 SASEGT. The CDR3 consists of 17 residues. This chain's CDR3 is CASSEALGTSRQETQYF. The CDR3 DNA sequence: TGTGCCAGCAGTGAAGCGCTCGGGACTAGCCGTCAAGAGACCCAGTACTTC.

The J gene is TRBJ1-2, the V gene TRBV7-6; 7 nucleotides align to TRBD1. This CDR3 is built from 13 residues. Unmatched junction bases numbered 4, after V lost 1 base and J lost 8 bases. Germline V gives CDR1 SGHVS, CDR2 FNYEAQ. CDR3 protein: CASSLGQGQGYTF. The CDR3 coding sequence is TGTGCCAGCAGCTTAGGACAGGGTCAAGGCTACACCTTC.

The CDR3 sequence: CASSLSIYGYTF. The CDR3 nucleotides read TGTGCCAGCAGTCTGAGTATTTATGGCTACACCTTC. The gene calls are TRBV28 and TRBJ1-2, with unresolved D. Germline V gives CDR1 MDHEN, CDR2 SYDVKM. V was shortened by 5 bases and J by 5 bases, with 9 bases between the two germline ends. There are 12 residues in the CDR3.

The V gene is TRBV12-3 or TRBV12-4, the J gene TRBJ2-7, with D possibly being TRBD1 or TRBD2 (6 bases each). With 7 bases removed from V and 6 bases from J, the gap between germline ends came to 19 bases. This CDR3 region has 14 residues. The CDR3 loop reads CASTKGGIAVEQYF. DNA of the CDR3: TGTGCCAGCACCAAGGGGGGCATAGCGGTCGAGCAGTACTTC.